This T cell receptor (beta chain) comes out of a study of T cell responses to AZD1222 COVID-19 vaccine. For the study at large: Pooling covered second doses at about 4 or about 12 weeks. Findings of the study overall: Repertoires were obtained solely post-peak T cell response. As reported, nearly half of all spike-specific TCRs target variant regions that are unmutated. Only 6 or 7 individuals given AZD1222 were seropositive at baseline.

Sequenced by immunoSEQ multiplex PCR; TCRdb stores in-frame clones only, minus some. There are some 90,000 clones in the sample; roughly 89% occur only once, and around 2% lies in the top ten. Worth noting for this clone: As yet, its antigen is unknown.

Losses at the gene ends were 8 bases for V and 6 bases for J; bases not matched to a gene: 6. From germline, CDR1 is SNHLY and CDR2 FYNNEI. This CDR3 spans 13 amino acids. This rearrangement joins TRBV2 to TRBJ1-5; 8 nucleotides align to TRBD1. The clonotype originates from an adult in good health. The specimen was peripheral blood, collected on day 0 of AZD1222 vaccination. CDR3 amino acids: CASFGQGGQPQHF. The CDR3 nucleotides read TGTGCCAGCTTCGGACAGGGCGGTCAGCCCCAGCATTTT.